This TCR beta chain was sequenced for a study of cytomegalovirus exposure and HLA in healthy donors. General study results and limits: Most CMV-associated TCR beta chains were later found to appear HLA-restricted. What was likely a sequencing artifact was a cluster of highly shared sequence variants. A later analysis found TCR association rates differed by HLA locus, highest for DRB1 and lowest for HLA-C.

CDR1 and CDR2 (germline): SGHAT, FQNNGV. This CDR3 contains 15 residues. Trimming took 2 bases from V and 7 from J, leaving 15 bases between them. The PCR made use of 60 Vbeta and 13 Jbeta primers. Clones were sequenced by immunoSEQ multiplex PCR, and TCRdb holds only the in-frame ones, with some missing. The sample lists about 110,000 clones; about 86% were seen once. This clone was recorded a few times. Its specificity is unknown. The TCR was taken from a woman aged 30 to 39 in good health and CMV-seronegative. The chain links TRBV11-2 to TRBJ1-3; D is perhaps TRBD1 (5 bases). Sequenced: PBMCs. CDR3 sequence: CASSLTSGGKNTIYF. CDR3 nucleotides: TGTGCCAGCAGCTTAACCTCTGGGGGGAAGAACACCATATATTTT.